This TCR beta chain was documented in a study of CD8 T cells in Susac syndrome (dated by TCRdb to between 2019 and 2020). Study-level background: The study used repertoire sequencing to test whether antigen drove CD8+ T cell activation and differentiation in Susac syndrome. On the study overall, not on this receptor specifically: The TCR sequencing and HLA analysis was acknowledged to have included a relatively small number of individuals.

RNA was extracted using the RNeasy kit, and roughly 0.45 to 1 ug of the RNA was reverse transcribed with random hexamers. The immunoSEQ multiplex PCR assay, which covers 54 Vbeta and 13 Jbeta segments, was used to amplify TCR beta CDR3 regions. Bias from PCR amplification was corrected by using a synthetic template baseline for primer optimization and for computational correction. In the original analysis: Reads were assigned to V, D and J genes according to IMGT and analyzed in immunoSEQ Analyzer, with only productive sequences retained. Clonality was calculated as one minus the Shannon entropy normalized by log2 of the number of productive unique sequences. Public and private clones were assessed among the 100 most prevalent clones of each patient and control. Susac-specific clones were defined as absent from healthy and MS cohorts, about 1,000 published viral clones and other ImmuneACCESS disease sequences. TCRdb handled the public reads itself, with Q25 trimming in fastp and clone calling in MiXCR, and kept productive beta chains. Each CDR3 protein gets just one entry, which takes the most common genes and DNA from the rows behind it. For this entry, the V and J calls and clone size follow TCRdb and not the study's own pipeline. Present in this sample are around 130,000 distinct CDR3 sequences, 94% of which were seen just once. 0.095% to 0.1% of the sample rests with the top ten.

The CDR3 contains 15 residues, cysteine and phenylalanine counted. The sequence is cut down to CDR3 DNA, 45 bases in frame from base 1. The germline V end is reduced by 6 bases and the J end by 9 bases; junction bases left unmatched: 8. Via the germline V gene, CDR1 is MNHEY and CDR2 SVGEGT. To note about this clonotype: The antigen it recognizes is unknown. Per-base qualities were not stored, and no clone one base away is much larger.

Peripheral blood CD8+ and CD4+ T cells from healthy donors, Susac syndrome patients and multiple sclerosis patients were profiled by high-throughput TCR beta sequencing. The healthy donors served as controls matched for age and sex. Bulk CD8+ and CD4+ T cells were purified magnetically by negative isolation, whereas CD8+ TEMRA cells were enriched by FACS. Blood was collected in EDTA tubes and processed within 24 hours, with PBMCs isolated through density gradient centrifugation. PBMCs intended for TCR sequencing were cryopreserved in liquid nitrogen and were subsequently thawed in a 37 degrees C water bath. The sorted or isolated CD4+, CD8+ and CD8+ TEMRA cells reached a purity of at least 90%.

The chain is made from TRBV6-2 or TRBV6-3 and TRBJ2-1; TRBD2 fits 13 bases in the junction. Material: CD4+ T cells from PBMCs. The TCR was taken from a human donor in good health. This receptor carries the CDR3 CASRHWTSGRGEQFF. The nucleotide sequence reads TGTGCCAGCAGACATTGGACTAGCGGGAGAGGTGAGCAGTTCTTC.